The 9 T cell receptor beta chains below come from one sample, sequenced in a study of shared clonotypes between healthy human individuals. Only CD45RO-negative cells positively selected for CCR7 counted as naive CD8 cells, so terminally differentiated effector memory CD45RA+ cells were excluded. Using immunoSEQ multiplex PCR, the repertoire was profiled, and TCRdb retains in-frame clones only, with some absent. The sample lists around 1,900,000 clones, about 94% occurring once. Sequenced material: naive CD8+ T cells from PBMCs. The receptors come from a man younger than 35 in good health. Some clones in this sample may be carry-over from other donors' samples.

A few counts support this clone. This same CDR3 is encoded by further DNA sequences in the sample. The genes are TRBV9 and TRBJ1-1; D unresolved. Trimming shortened V by 0 bases and J by 1 base, and 7 bases separated the two germline ends. The CDR3 runs 14 residues. Germline CDR1 reads SGDLS; CDR2 reads YYNGEE. Here the CDR3 DNA reads TGTGCCAGCAGCGTAGGAGCTGAGAACACTGAAGCTTTCTTT. Translating it yields CASSVGAENTEAFF.

To note about this clone: The same CDR3 also results from other DNA sequences found in this sample. The chain couples TRBV7-8 to TRBJ2-1; 8 nucleotides line up with TRBD2. The CDR3 spans 15 residues. Per the germline V gene, CDR1 is SGHVS and CDR2 is FQNEAQ. Trimming cost V 0 bases and J 4 bases; bases outside gene matches: 2. The CDR3 nucleotides are TGTGCCAGCAGCTTAGCTAGCGGGAATTACAATGAGCAGTTCTTC. Its protein is CASSLASGNYNEQFF.

The rearrangement links TRBV11-2 to TRBJ2-7; D is uncertain. The CDR3 is 12 residues long. Germline CDR1 reads SGHAT; CDR2 reads FQNNGV. The V end was cut by 2 bases, the J end by 4 bases, with 6 bases between. The CDR3 coding sequence is TGTGCCAGCAGCTTACATGAATACGAGCAGTACTTC. Translated: CASSLHEYEQYF.

This clone was counted once. The chain recombines TRBV4-3 with TRBJ2-4, with a tentative D call TRBD1 (5 bases). CDR3 length: 15 amino acids. Germline CDR1 reads LGHNA; CDR2 reads YSLEER. Trimming removed 0 bases from V and 8 bases from J, with 14 bases in between. In DNA form, the CDR3 reads TGCGCCAGCAGCCAAGATCGGCCGGTAGGGGACATTCAGTACTTC. This translates into CASSQDRPVGDIQYF.

V usage is TRBV5-4 and J usage is TRBJ2-5; unclear D gene. Trimming pared 0 bases from V and 1 base from J, leaving 4 bases between. Germline CDR1 reads SGHNT; CDR2 reads YYREEE (reference sequence). The CDR3 consists of 13 residues. The chain's CDR3 is CASSLASQETQYF. CDR3 nucleotides: TGTGCCAGCAGCTTGGCTAGCCAAGAGACCCAGTACTTC.

The chain links TRBV7-9 to TRBJ2-2; 7 nucleotides line up with TRBD2. With V trimmed by 1 base and J by 0 bases, 5 bases remained unmatched. This CDR3 contains 17 residues. Looked up from germline, CDR1 is SEHNR and CDR2 is FQNEAQ (reference sequence). CDR3 loop: CASSLGALAANTGELFF. The DNA of the CDR3 is TGTGCCAGCAGCTTAGGAGCCCTAGCGGCGAACACCGGGGAGCTGTTTTTT.

The V gene is TRBV19, the J gene TRBJ2-2; D is unresolved. Per the germline V gene, CDR1 is LNHDA and CDR2 is SQIVND (reference sequence). The CDR3 length is 12 residues. Trimming took 7 bases from V and 3 from J, leaving 6 bases between them. The CDR3 region is CASMQDTGELFF. In DNA form, the CDR3 reads TGTGCCAGTATGCAGGACACCGGGGAGCTGTTTTTT.

The chain couples TRBV18 to TRBJ1-2; D may be TRBD1 (5 bases). V was clipped by 4 bases and J by 4 bases, with 7 bases between them. This CDR3 spans 12 amino acids. Germline loops: CDR1 KGHSH, CDR2 LQKENI. The CDR3 loop is CASSLQVYGYTF. The CDR3 DNA follows: TGTGCCAGCTCACTACAGGTCTATGGCTACACCTTC.

As to this clone: The sample holds other DNA sequences that translate to the same CDR3. This chain uses TRBV7-9 with TRBJ2-1; D is undetermined. The germline V and J ends were trimmed by 1 base and 4 bases, with 5 bases remaining between them. The CDR3 length is 13 residues. Germline CDR1 reads SEHNR; CDR2 reads FQNEAQ (reference sequence). The CDR3 loop reads CASSLDLYNEQFF. The CDR3 nucleotides are TGTGCCAGCAGCTTAGACCTATACAATGAGCAGTTCTTC.